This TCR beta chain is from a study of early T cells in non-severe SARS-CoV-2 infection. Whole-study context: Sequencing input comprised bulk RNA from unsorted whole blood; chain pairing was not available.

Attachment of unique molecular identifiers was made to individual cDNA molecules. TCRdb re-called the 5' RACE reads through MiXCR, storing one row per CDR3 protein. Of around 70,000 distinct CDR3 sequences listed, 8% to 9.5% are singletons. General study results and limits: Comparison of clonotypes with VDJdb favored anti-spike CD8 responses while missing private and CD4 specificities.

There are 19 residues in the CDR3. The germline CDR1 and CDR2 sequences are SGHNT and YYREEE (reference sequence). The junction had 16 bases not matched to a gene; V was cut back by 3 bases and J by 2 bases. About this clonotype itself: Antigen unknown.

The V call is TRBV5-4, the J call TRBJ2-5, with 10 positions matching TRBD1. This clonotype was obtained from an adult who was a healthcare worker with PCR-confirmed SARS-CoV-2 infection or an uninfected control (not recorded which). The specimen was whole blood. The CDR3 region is CASSSHRLDRGPWQETQYF. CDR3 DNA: TGTGCCAGCAGCTCCCACCGGTTAGACAGGGGGCCTTGGCAAGAGACCCAGTACTTC.